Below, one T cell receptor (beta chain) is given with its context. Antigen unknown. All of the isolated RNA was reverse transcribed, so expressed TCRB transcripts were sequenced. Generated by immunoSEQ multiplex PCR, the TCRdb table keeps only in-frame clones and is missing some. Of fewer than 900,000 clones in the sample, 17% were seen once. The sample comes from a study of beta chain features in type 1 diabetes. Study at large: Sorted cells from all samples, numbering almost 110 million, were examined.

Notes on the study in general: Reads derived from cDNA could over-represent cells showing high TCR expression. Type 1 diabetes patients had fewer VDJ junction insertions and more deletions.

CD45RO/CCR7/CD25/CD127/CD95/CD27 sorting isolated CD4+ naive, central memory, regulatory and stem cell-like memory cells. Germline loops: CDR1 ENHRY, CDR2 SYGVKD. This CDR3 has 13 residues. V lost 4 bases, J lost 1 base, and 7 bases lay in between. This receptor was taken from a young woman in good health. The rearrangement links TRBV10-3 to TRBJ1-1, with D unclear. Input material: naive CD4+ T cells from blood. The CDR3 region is CAISASGNTEAFF. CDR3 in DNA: TGTGCCATCAGTGCTTCCGGGAACACTGAAGCTTTCTTT.